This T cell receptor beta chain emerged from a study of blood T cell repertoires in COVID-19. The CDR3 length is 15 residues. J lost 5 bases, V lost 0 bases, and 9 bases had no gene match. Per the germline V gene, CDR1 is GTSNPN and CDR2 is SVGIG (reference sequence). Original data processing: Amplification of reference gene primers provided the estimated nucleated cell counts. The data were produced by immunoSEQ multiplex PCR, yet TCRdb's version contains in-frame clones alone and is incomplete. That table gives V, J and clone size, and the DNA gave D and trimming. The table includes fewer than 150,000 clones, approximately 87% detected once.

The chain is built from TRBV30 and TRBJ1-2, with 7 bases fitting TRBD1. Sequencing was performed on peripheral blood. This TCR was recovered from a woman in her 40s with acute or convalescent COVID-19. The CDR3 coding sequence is TGTGCCTGGAGTGTGCGAGGGGGCGGTAATTATGGCTACACCTTC. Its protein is CAWSVRGGGNYGYTF.